This TCR beta chain stems from a study of blood T cell repertoires in COVID-19. The data were produced by immunoSEQ multiplex PCR, yet TCRdb's version contains in-frame clones alone and is incomplete. The sample yields hundreds of thousands of clones, 86% seen once. Germline V CDR1 and CDR2: MNHEY, SMNVEV (reference sequence). CDR3 length: 14 amino acids. V lost 0 bases and J 7 bases, leaving 12 bases between the germline ends. This TCR was sampled from a woman in her 70s with COVID-19, enrolled during active disease. This chain connects TRBV27 to TRBJ1-1; perhaps TRBD1 as D (6 bases). Source material: peripheral blood. CDR3 DNA: TGTGCCAGCAGTTTATCCACAGGGTGGATTGAAGCTTTCTTT. Translation gives CASSLSTGWIEAFF.